The present entry profiles one TCR beta chain with its context. CDR3 size: 15 residues. Per the germline V gene, CDR1 is SGHRS and CDR2 is YFSETQ. The germline V and J ends were trimmed by 5 bases and 4 bases, with 18 bases remaining between them. The sample is drawn from a study of cytomegalovirus exposure and HLA in healthy donors. Primers for the PCR totalled 60 Vbeta and 13 Jbeta. The method was immunoSEQ multiplex PCR; TCRdb's version includes in-frame clones alone and lacks a portion of them. The sample includes around 170,000 clones, around 82% of them seen just once. This receptor was taken from a boy aged 2 to 9 in good health and CMV-seronegative. The genes are TRBV5-1 and TRBJ1-1; D is unresolved. The source material was PBMCs. The CDR3 sequence: CASRPVLGRSTEAFF. The CDR3 bases are TGCGCCAGCAGACCGGTTCTCGGGAGGAGCACTGAAGCTTTCTTT.